The 12 T cell receptor beta chains listed next were all sequenced from one sample in a study of shared clonotypes between healthy human individuals. Profiling relied on immunoSEQ multiplex PCR, and the TCRdb table lists in-frame clones only, not all of them. The sample yields roughly 2,000,000 clones, 90% to 95% seen once. CD8 cells regarded as naive lacked CD45RO, were positively chosen for CCR7, and omitted terminally differentiated effector memory CD45RA+ cells. The sample was naive CD8+ T cells from PBMCs. The receptors originated from a man aged 18 to 35 in good health. Some clones in this sample may be carry-over from other donors' samples.

The chain links TRBV5-6 to TRBJ2-1; 7 positions match TRBD2. The CDR3 has 16 amino acids. V shed 3 bases and J 0 bases; nucleotides not matched to a gene: 6. Germline CDR1 is SGHDT and CDR2 is YYEEEE. In nucleotides, the CDR3 is TGTGCCAGCAGCTGGCGAGCGGGAAGCTCCTACAATGAGCAGTTCTTC. Its translation: CASSWRAGSSYNEQFF.

The chain carries TRBV28 and TRBJ2-7, with 15 bases aligning to TRBD2. Trimming at V came to 2 bases and at J to 6 bases, leaving 5 bases not matched to a gene. Germline CDR1 MDHEN, CDR2 SYDVKM. The CDR3 extends over 16 amino acids. This CDR3 is CASSLPPGLAGGEQYF. The CDR3 DNA sequence: TGTGCCAGCAGTTTACCACCGGGACTAGCGGGAGGCGAGCAGTACTTC.

V usage is TRBV7-9 and J usage is TRBJ2-2; TRBD1 might be the D (5 bases). The CDR3 length is 16 residues. In germline, CDR1 is SEHNR, CDR2 FQNEAQ (reference sequence). Trimming took off 5 bases at V and 3 bases at J, with 16 bases between the two ends. CDR3 in amino acids: CASSPAAGPDTGELFF. The DNA for the CDR3 is TGTGCCAGCAGCCCAGCAGCAGGGCCCGACACCGGGGAGCTGTTTTTT.

The V and J genes are TRBV5-8 and TRBJ1-2; D is uncertain. The CDR3 sequence is 16 residues long. The V gene lost 2 bases and the J gene lost 6 bases, with 20 bases spanning the gap. Germline V gives CDR1 SGHTS, CDR2 YDEGEE. The CDR3 sequence is CASSFLTQPDPDGYTF. The DNA of the CDR3 is TGTGCCAGCAGCTTTCTTACGCAACCCGATCCAGATGGCTACACCTTC. The full variable domain, in which reference TRBV5-8 and TRBJ1-2 provide the parts outside the CDR3, is EAGVTQSPTHLIKTRGQQATLRCSPISGHTSVYWYQQALGLGLQFLLWYDEGEERNRGNFPPRFSGRQFPNYSSELNVNALELEDSALYLCASSFLTQPDPDGYTFGSGTRLTVV.

The chain uses TRBV9 and TRBJ2-7; 7 nucleotides agree with TRBD2. V dropped 4 bases and J dropped 3; count of bases not matched to a gene: 7. The CDR3 covers 14 residues. Per the germline V gene, CDR1 is SGDLS and CDR2 is YYNGEE. The CDR3 sequence: CASSPSPGGYEQYF. For the CDR3, the DNA is TGTGCCAGCAGCCCCTCCCCGGGGGGCTACGAGCAGTACTTC. The variable domain in full, with the rest retrieved from reference TRBV9 and TRBJ2-7, is DSGVTQTPKHLITATGQRVTLRCSPRSGDLSVYWYQQSLDQGLQFLIQYYNGEERAKGNILERFSAQQFPDLHSELNLSSLELGDSALYFCASSPSPGGYEQYFGPGTRLTVT.

The gene calls are TRBV10-3 and TRBJ1-5; D is perhaps TRBD1 (5 bases). The germline gives CDR1 ENHRY, CDR2 SYGVKD. CDR3 length equals 15 residues. V shed 3 bases and J shed 5 bases, with 14 bases lying between them. Here the CDR3 reads CAISDDARGYQPQHF. In DNA form, the CDR3 reads TGTGCCATCAGTGATGACGCAAGGGGATATCAGCCCCAGCATTTT.

The count of this clone is one. The chain has TRBV4-2 and TRBJ2-7, with TRBD2 identical over 12 bases. From germline, CDR1 is LGHNA and CDR2 YNFKEQ. CDR3 length: 15 amino acids. V gave up 0 bases and J gave up 4 bases; unmatched junction bases: 1. The CDR3 protein is CASSQDLAGGYEQYF. The CDR3, as DNA: TGTGCCAGCAGCCAAGATCTAGCGGGAGGGTACGAGCAGTACTTC.

This rearrangement joins TRBV5-1 to TRBJ2-1; the match to TRBD2 covers 8 bases. The ends lost 0 bases at V and 1 base at J; junction bases unmatched: 3. The CDR3 runs 16 residues. Germline assignment: CDR1 SGHRS and CDR2 YFSETQ. CDR3 protein: CASSLAGGLSYNEQFF. The CDR3 coding sequence is TGCGCCAGCAGCTTGGCGGGGGGGCTTTCCTACAATGAGCAGTTCTTC.

This clone was seen only a few times. This chain connects TRBV2 to TRBJ2-1, with D possibly matching TRBD2 (6 bases). This CDR3 comprises 14 residues. Trimming stripped 6 bases from V and 1 base from J, with 10 bases between. Germline values: CDR1 SNHLY, CDR2 FYNNEI. CDR3 amino acids: CASRSSGSYNEQFF. CDR3 nucleotides: TGTGCCAGCAGGAGTAGCGGATCCTACAATGAGCAGTTCTTC.

The chain recombines TRBV5-4 with TRBJ2-7, with 7 positions matching TRBD1. Trimming removed 4 bases from V and 7 bases from J; junction bases left unmatched: 5. The CDR3 runs to 12 residues. Germline CDR1 reads SGHNT; CDR2 reads YYREEE (reference sequence). The CDR3, as DNA: TGTGCCAGCAGCGGGGACAGTTCAGAGCAGTACTTC. It codes for CASSGDSSEQYF. Full variable domain (outside the CDR3, taken from reference TRBV5-4 and TRBJ2-7): ETGVTQSPTHLIKTRGQQVTLRCSSQSGHNTVSWYQQALGQGPQFIFQYYREEENGRGNFPPRFSGLQFPNYSSELNVNALELDDSALYLCASSGDSSEQYFGPGTRLTVT.

The rearrangement uses TRBV7-6 and TRBJ2-3; TRBD2 is a possible D gene (6 bases). The CDR3 extends over 16 amino acids. Germline CDR1 and CDR2: SGHVS and FNYEAQ. V lost 0 bases to trimming and J lost 5 bases, with 15 bases between them. CDR3: CASSLALAVMEDTQYF. CDR3 coding DNA: TGTGCCAGCAGCTTAGCACTAGCCGTCATGGAAGATACGCAGTATTTT.

The V call is TRBV4-1, the J call TRBJ2-1; D assignment may be TRBD1 or TRBD2 (5 bases each). Deletions cut 1 base from V and 6 bases from J, with 19 bases between. This CDR3 has 17 residues. Looked up from germline, CDR1 is MGHRA and CDR2 is YSYEKL. The CDR3 sequence: CASSQVSGTLRSNEQFF. CDR3 nucleotides: TGCGCCAGCAGCCAAGTCTCCGGGACGCTGAGATCCAATGAGCAGTTCTTC.